This TCR beta chain was identified in a study of shared clonotypes between healthy human individuals. The study's findings and limits: In the sorted subsets, rarefaction showed sequencing was incomplete despite large depth.

A word on this clone: The antigen is undetermined.

Measured with immunoSEQ multiplex PCR; TCRdb has only the in-frame clones, and not every one. The sample consists of hundreds of thousands of clones, less than 98% of them appearing once. Sequencing was performed on naive CD4+ T cells sorted from blood. Described subset: CD45RA+ positively selected. The TCR was taken from a woman younger than 45 in good health.

The CDR3 DNA reads TGTGCCAGCAGCCAAGTTTCGGGATCGACCCAGTACTTC. It is translated as CASSQVSGSTQYF. This sequence joins TRBV14 and TRBJ2-5, with D maybe TRBD2 (5 bases). Germline V gene sequence: CDR1 SGHDN, CDR2 FVKESK. The CDR3 is made up of 13 amino acids. The ends were cut back, 1 base at V and 7 bases at J, with 10 bases in the middle.